This entry features one T cell receptor (beta chain) sequence. The germline gives CDR1 MDHEN, CDR2 SYDVKM. The length of the CDR3 is 12 residues. Trimming removed 3 bases from V and 7 bases from J, with 7 bases in between. These data are taken from a study of blood T cell repertoires in COVID-19. Whole-study context: Spain, Italy and the United States supplied samples that represented acute and convalescent COVID-19. T cells, B-cell-depleted T cells, or PBMCs supplied cDNA or gDNA.

Per the original methods: Amplification with reference gene primers provided the estimates of nucleated cell counts. TCRdb keeps only in-frame clones here, not all; method: immunoSEQ multiplex PCR. That table furnishes V, J and clone size, whereas the DNA furnished D and trimming. The data show under 250,000 clones, over 80% seen once. The chain couples TRBV28 to TRBJ1-3; no clear D. The specimen sequenced was peripheral blood. The clonotype was recovered from a woman in her thirties or forties who had recovered from COVID-19. The CDR3 sequence: CASSFGLNTIYF. For the CDR3, the DNA is TGTGCCAGCAGTTTTGGCCTGAACACCATATATTTT.